Presented here are 5 T cell receptor beta chains from one specimen sequenced in a study of metastatic and nonmetastatic thyroid tumors. TCRdb redid the clone calls on the PCR reads using MiXCR. The sample has around 30,000 clones, under 15% seen once; the top ten hold 4.5% to 6%. The entire patient cohort was treatment-naive prior to thyroid surgery. The sample consisted of blood. The receptor source for this set is a female donor with papillary thyroid cancer or a benign thyroid nodule (not recorded which). Some clones in this sample may be carry-over from other donors' samples.

This clone was counted at least ten times. This chain joins TRBV3-1 and TRBJ1-2, with TRBD1 identical over 7 bases. The germline CDR1 and CDR2 sequences are LGHDT and YNNKEL (reference sequence). This CDR3 has 16 amino acids. V gave up 0 bases and J gave up 4 bases; unmatched junction bases: 8. The CDR3 DNA reads as TGTGCCAGCAGCCAAGACCTGACAGGGATCCCCTATGGCTACACCTTC. This translates into CASSQDLTGIPYGYTF. Variable domain in full (rest from reference TRBV3-1 and TRBJ1-2): DTAVSQTPKYLVTQMGNDKSIKCEQNLGHDTMYWYKQDSKKFLKIMFSYNNKELIINETVPNRFSPKSPDKAHLNLHINSLELGDSAVYFCASSQDLTGIPYGYTFGSGTRLTVV.

This clone was seen many times. V gene TRBV28 combines with J gene TRBJ2-1, with 10 nucleotides matching TRBD2. Trimming removed 3 bases from V and 3 bases from J; junction bases left unmatched: 2. The germline CDR1 and CDR2 sequences are MDHEN and SYDVKM. The CDR3 runs to 15 residues. In DNA, the CDR3 is TGTGCCAGCAGTTTCCGACTAGCGGGCTACAATGAGCAGTTCTTC. Residues: CASSFRLAGYNEQFF.

This clone was seen ten or more times. Distinct nucleotide sequences in the sample also encode this CDR3. This chain joins TRBV6-4 and TRBJ2-7; 8 nucleotides line up with TRBD2. CDR3 length: 12 amino acids. Germline V gene data show CDR1 as MRHNA and CDR2 as SNTAGT. Trimming cost V 10 bases and J 12 bases; bases outside gene matches: 14. This CDR3 is CAIPGGGGGLYF. In nucleotides, the CDR3 is TGTGCCATCCCGGGGGGAGGCGGGGGGCTGTACTTC.

This clone was recorded many times. The chain recombines TRBV29-1 with TRBJ1-2; D gene ambiguous. Trimming stripped 0 bases from V and 4 bases from J, with 9 bases between. The germline CDR1 and CDR2 sequences are SQVTM and ANQGSEA. The CDR3 is 13 residues long. The CDR3 bases are TGCAGCGTTGAAGACGAGGGTATCTATGGCTACACCTTC. This gives the protein CSVEDEGIYGYTF.

This chain links TRBV6-1 with TRBJ2-7; D uncertain. Germline CDR1 and CDR2: MNHNS and SASEGT. The CDR3 sequence is 17 residues long. V lost 5 bases and J 0 bases, leaving 20 bases between the germline ends. CDR3 in DNA: TGTGCCAGCAGTACGCTTAGTGGGCTAGTTGACTCCTACGAGCAGTACTTC. It is translated as CASSTLSGLVDSYEQYF.